This T cell receptor (beta chain) emerged from a study of graft-versus-host responses after intestinal transplantation. The wider study: Transplant types were multivisceral, liver-intestinal, or isolated intestinal. Anti-thymocyte globulin served as induction for all recipients, who then took tacrolimus and steroids for about three years.

The plating included some 200,000 irradiated, violet-dye-labeled stimulator cells together with some 200,000 CFSE-labeled responder cells. Clones were sequenced by immunoSEQ multiplex PCR, and TCRdb holds only the in-frame ones, with some missing. Counted here are about 15,000 clones, 30% to 40% occurring once; the ten biggest clones make up roughly 15%. Whole-study results and caveats: Detected in recipient marrow were GvH clones, some of which were first observed in ileum or blood.

The CDR3 is made up of 13 amino acids. Germline CDR1 is MNHNS and CDR2 is SASEGT. Trimming cost V 3 bases and J 3 bases, with 8 bases left between them. The chain couples TRBV6-1 to TRBJ1-1, with a tentative D call TRBD1 (6 bases). This clonotype originated in a human patient who received an intestinal transplant. Sequenced material: alloreactive CD8+ T cells from a mixed lymphocyte reaction culture, taken before intestinal transplant. This sample's subset: CFSE-low proliferating T cells sorted from roughly six-day pre-transplant mixed lymphocyte reaction (GvH or HvG direction). The CDR3 DNA reads TGTGCCAGCAGTGACGACAGGTACACTGAAGCTTTCTTT. Residues: CASSDDRYTEAFF.